This TCR beta chain is drawn from a study of identifying expanded T cells in peripheral blood. Clones were read by immunoSEQ multiplex PCR, and TCRdb kept only the in-frame ones, dropping some. This repertoire shows tens of thousands of clones, more than 70% found once; its top ten account for 4.7%. The V gene lost 2 bases and the J gene lost 9 bases, with 15 bases spanning the gap. The germline gives CDR1 SGHRS, CDR2 YFSETQ. The CDR3 loop spans 14 amino acids. Collection occurred without any documented infections or immune events in donors. The sequencing sample was made of blood. The sequence was collected from a person aged 18-70 years in good health. This chain joins TRBV5-1 and TRBJ2-1, with D perhaps given as TRBD1 or TRBD2 (6 bases each). In DNA form, the CDR3 reads TGCGCCAGCAGCTTCCCGGGAGAAGGGGGTGAGCAGTTCTTC. This encodes CASSFPGEGGEQFF.